A selection of T cell receptor beta chains follows, all from one sample in a study of T cell repertoires in cytomegalovirus infection. TCRdb re-called the reads with MiXCR, one entry per CDR3 protein. The sample has 250,000 to 300,000 distinct CDR3 sequences, 8% to 9.5% seen once. The sequenced sample was PBMCs. These receptors were taken from a human donor in good health (CMV status not recorded). Some clones in this sample may be carry-over from other donors' samples. Each CDR3 is given with its conserved first and last residue. A D gene is named only where the DNA matches it firmly. Rows may omit the clone size; those that give it use once, few, many or a size class.

v_call,d_call,clone_size,j_call,cdr3_nt,cdr3_aa
TRBV12-3/TRBV12-4,.,.,TRBJ1-5,TGTGCCAGCAGTTTAGGATATAGCAGTCAGCCCCAGCATTTT,CASSLGYSSQPQHF
TRBV5-6,.,many,TRBJ1-5,TGTGCCAGCAGCGAGTACGGGAACAGCAATCAGCCCCAGCATTTT,CASSEYGNSNQPQHF
TRBV19,TRBD1,.,TRBJ1-1,TGTGCCAGTAGTCCCCGGACAGGACAGGTAACTGAAGCTTTCTTT,CASSPRTGQVTEAFF
TRBV4-3,.,many,TRBJ1-1,TGCGCCACACGGCAGGGGACGGATAACACTGAAGCTTTCTTT,CATRQGTDNTEAFF
TRBV7-6,TRBD1,many,TRBJ2-7,TGTGCCAGCAGCTTTGAAACGGGACAGGGCAACGAGCAGTACTTC,CASSFETGQGNEQYF
TRBV7-2,.,many,TRBJ2-5,TGTGCCAGCAGCTTAGCGCGGGCGATCCAAGAGACCCAGTACTTC,CASSLARAIQETQYF
TRBV7-6,TRBD1,many,TRBJ1-3,TGTGCCAGCAGCTCTAACAGGGGCTCTGGAAACACCATATATTTT,CASSSNRGSGNTIYF
TRBV7-2,.,many,TRBJ2-2,TGTGCCAGCAGCTTACTTGGACTTGGCGGGAACGGGGAGCTGTTTTTT,CASSLLGLGGNGELFF
TRBV7-2,.,many,TRBJ1-4,TGTGCCAGCAGCAGTTTTGCGGGCCAAGGGAATGAAAAACTGTTTTTT,CASSSFAGQGNEKLFF
TRBV12-3/TRBV12-4,TRBD2,few,TRBJ2-5,TGTGCCAGCAGTTTTACGGGGGGGCCCCTCCCAGAGACCCAGTACTTC,CASSFTGGPLPETQYF
TRBV20-1,.,.,TRBJ2-1,TGCAGTGCTGTAGTACCACAGGGTTTTCATGAGCAGTTCTTC,CSAVVPQGFHEQFF